Below, 18 T cell receptor beta chains from the same sample are listed, as sequenced in a study of shared clonotypes between healthy human individuals. Profiling relied on immunoSEQ multiplex PCR, and the TCRdb table lists in-frame clones only, not all of them. The table lists more than 400,000 clones, more than 95% of them singletons. The sample was naive CD4+ T cells sorted from blood. The subset: CD45RA+ positively selected. The source of these receptors is a woman aged 25-40 years in good health.

The V call is TRBV18, the J call TRBJ1-5; possibly TRBD1 for D (5 bases). V dropped 4 bases and J dropped 2 bases, with 6 bases sitting between them. CDR3 length: 13 amino acids. Per the germline V gene, CDR1 is KGHSH and CDR2 is LQKENI. CDR3 bases: TGTGCCAGCTCACAACAGGGCAATCAGCCCCAGCATTTT. Encoded protein: CASSQQGNQPQHF.

In the case of this clone: The same CDR3 also results from other DNA sequences found in this sample. The chain uses TRBV30 and TRBJ1-3, with D perhaps matching TRBD1 (5 bases). The CDR3 length is 13 residues. Trimming shortened V by 5 bases and J by 0 bases, and 8 bases separated the two germline ends. Germline CDR1 is GTSNPN and CDR2 is SVGIG (reference sequence). The CDR3 nucleotides read TGTGCCTGGGACAGTTCCTCTGGAAACACCATATATTTT. As protein: CAWDSSSGNTIYF.

This chain joins TRBV10-1 and TRBJ1-1; perhaps TRBD1 as D (5 bases). CDR3 size: 13 residues. V lost 5 bases, J lost 1 base, and 8 bases lay in between. Germline values: CDR1 WNHNN, CDR2 SYGVQD (reference sequence). CDR3 in amino acids: CASSTQANTEAFF. The CDR3 bases are TGCGCCAGCAGTACACAGGCGAACACTGAAGCTTTCTTT.

V usage is TRBV2 and J usage is TRBJ1-5; D might be TRBD1 (6 bases). The CDR3 loop spans 15 amino acids. V was trimmed by 4 bases and J by 2 bases, leaving 12 bases between them. The germline V gene has CDR1 SNHLY and CDR2 FYNNEI. CDR3 sequence reads: CASSVGGGGNQPQHF. CDR3 DNA: TGTGCCAGCAGTGTGGGGGGCGGGGGCAATCAGCCCCAGCATTTT.

This chain links TRBV9 with TRBJ2-2, with D tentatively TRBD1 (6 bases). The CDR3 extends over 15 amino acids. Germline V lookup: CDR1 SGDLS, CDR2 YYNGEE. The V gene lost 1 base and the J gene lost 1 base, with 8 bases spanning the gap. CDR3 sequence (DNA): TGTGCCAGCAGCGTAATGGGACAGAACACCGGGGAGCTGTTTTTT. Protein product: CASSVMGQNTGELFF.

This clone was detected only once. The chain has TRBV5-1 and TRBJ2-5; weak D call: TRBD1 (5 bases). TRBJ2-7 explains the end of the DNA better; the J call may be wrong. In germline, CDR1 is SGHRS, CDR2 YFSETQ. CDR3 length: 15 amino acids. The CDR3 DNA is TGCGCCAGCAGCTTGCGTTCAGGGCAATTCTACGAGCAGTACTTC. This gives the protein CASSLRSGQFYEQYF.

V is TRBV11-2 and J is TRBJ2-7; D ambiguous. V gave up 3 bases and J gave up 1 base, with 4 bases separating them. CDR3 length: 12 residues. Germline assignment: CDR1 SGHAT and CDR2 FQNNGV. This chain's CDR3 is CASSFYSYEQYF. The CDR3 DNA reads as TGTGCCAGCAGCTTCTATTCCTACGAGCAGTACTTC.

V usage is TRBV20-1 and J usage is TRBJ2-7; a weak D match, TRBD2 (5 bases). V lost 6 bases to trimming and J lost 6 bases, with 12 bases between them. In germline, CDR1 is DFQATT, CDR2 SNEGSKA (reference sequence). The CDR3 loop spans 11 amino acids. The CDR3 nucleotides read TGCAGTGCCCCCATAGGAGGCGAGCAGTACTTC. It codes for CSAPIGGEQYF.

The chain has TRBV9 and TRBJ1-2, with D unclear. This CDR3 comprises 16 residues. Germline V CDR1 and CDR2: SGDLS, YYNGEE. V was pared by 5 bases and J by 2 bases, with 19 bases between. CDR3 sequence: CASSKESNPANYGYTF. DNA for the CDR3: TGTGCCAGCAGTAAGGAATCTAACCCAGCAAACTATGGCTACACCTTC.

The chain uses TRBV29-1 and TRBJ2-1; 14 nucleotides agree with TRBD2. Germline CDR1 SQVTM, CDR2 ANQGSEA. This CDR3 has 17 residues. V was clipped by 5 bases and J by 1 base; unmatched bases: 7. The CDR3 region has the DNA TGCAGCGTTACCGGGACTAGCGGGAGACGGTCCTACAATGAGCAGTTCTTC. Translated, it gives CSVTGTSGRRSYNEQFF.

The V and J genes are TRBV5-8 and TRBJ1-1, with D possibly matching TRBD1 (5 bases). V lost 4 bases to trimming and J lost 10 bases, with 17 bases between them. The CDR3 contains 13 residues. Germline-derived CDR1 and CDR2 are SGHTS and YDEGEE. CDR3 sequence: CASSRSGLGVAFF. The CDR3 DNA is TGTGCCAGCAGCCGGAGTGGGTTGGGGGTAGCTTTCTTT.

This chain links TRBV4-2 with TRBJ2-2; 12 nucleotides align to TRBD2. Germline loops: CDR1 LGHNA, CDR2 YNFKEQ. Unmatched junction bases numbered 3, after V lost 2 bases and J lost 2 bases. The CDR3 runs to 17 residues. In DNA form, the CDR3 reads TGTGCCAGCAGCCAACCCGGACTAGCGGGAAACACCGGGGAGCTGTTTTTT. Amino acids: CASSQPGLAGNTGELFF.

The rearrangement links TRBV5-1 to TRBJ2-1, with 9 positions matching TRBD2. The junction had 18 bases not matched to a gene; V was cut back by 5 bases and J by 0 bases. Germline CDR1 SGHRS, CDR2 YFSETQ. This CDR3 spans 20 amino acids. The CDR3 region has the DNA TGCGCCAGCAGTACCGCCGCGGGAGGGAGGGCCTCCCTCTCCTACAATGAGCAGTTCTTC. Translated: CASSTAAGGRASLSYNEQFF. Drawing the rest from reference TRBV5-1 and TRBJ2-1, the complete variable domain is KAGVTQTPRYLIKTRGQQVTLSCSPISGHRSVSWYQQTPGQGLQFLFEYFSETQRNKGNFPGRFSGRQFSNSRSEMNVSTLELGDSALYLCASSTAAGGRASLSYNEQFFGPGTRLTVL.

The gene calls are TRBV28 and TRBJ1-4, with 7 bases aligning to TRBD1. The V segment lost 6 bases and the J segment 4 bases; nucleotides outside the gene matches: 5. CDR1 and CDR2 from the germline V gene are MDHEN and SYDVKM. CDR3 length equals 14 residues. The CDR3 nucleotides are TGTGCCAGCAGGTCAGGACAGGTTAATGAAAAACTGTTTTTT. Translated, it gives CASRSGQVNEKLFF.

The rearrangement joins TRBV28 to TRBJ2-7; a possible D gene is TRBD2 (7 bases). The germline CDR1 and CDR2 sequences are MDHEN and SYDVKM. This CDR3 region has 15 residues. V was pared by 7 bases and J by 4 bases, with 20 bases between. This CDR3 is CASIPGASGEYEQYF. Written as DNA, the CDR3 is TGTGCCAGCATCCCAGGGGCTAGCGGCGAATACGAGCAGTACTTC. Using reference TRBV28 and TRBJ2-7 for the parts outside the CDR3, the full variable domain is DVKVTQSSRYLVKRTGEKVFLECVQDMDHENMFWYRQDPGLGLRLIYFSYDVKMKEKGDIPEGYSVSREKKERFSLILESASTNQTSMYLCASIPGASGEYEQYFGPGTRLTVT.

The CDR3, as DNA: TGTGCCAGCAGCACCGGACAGGGAAGGGTTTCCTACGAGCAGTACTTC. Protein sequence: CASSTGQGRVSYEQYF. The chain joins TRBV5-5 to TRBJ2-7; 8 bases fit TRBD1. CDR3 length: 16 residues. Germline trimming cut 4 bases from V and 1 base from J; bases unmatched to any gene: 10. Germline loops: CDR1 SGHKS, CDR2 YYEKEE (reference sequence).

The rearrangement joins TRBV7-3 to TRBJ2-4; 13 bases map to TRBD2. Trimming at V came to 4 bases and at J to 0 bases, leaving 6 bases not matched to a gene. Germline V gene lookup returns CDR1 SGHTA and CDR2 FQGTGA. The CDR3 length is 18 residues. The CDR3 nucleotides are TGTGCCAGCAGCTCCGGACTAGCGGGGGACCTAGCCAAAAACATTCAGTACTTC. Its translation is CASSSGLAGDLAKNIQYF.

The V call is TRBV10-1, the J call TRBJ1-6, with TRBD1 matching over 7 bases. Germline V gene sequence: CDR1 WNHNN, CDR2 SYGVQD (reference sequence). The CDR3 covers 13 residues. The J segment lost 10 bases and the V segment lost 8 bases, leaving 8 bases of the junction unmatched. The CDR3 DNA follows: TGCGCCAGCTACGCGACAGGGCGATCACCCCTCCACTTT. Translating gives CASYATGRSPLHF.